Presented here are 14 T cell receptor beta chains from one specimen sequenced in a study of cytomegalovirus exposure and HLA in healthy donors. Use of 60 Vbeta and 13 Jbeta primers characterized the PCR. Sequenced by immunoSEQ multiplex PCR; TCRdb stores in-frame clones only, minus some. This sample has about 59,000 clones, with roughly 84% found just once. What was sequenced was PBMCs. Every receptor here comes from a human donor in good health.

The CDR3 coding sequence is TGTGCCAGCAGTTACTCCAGGACAGCGCATGGCTACACCTTC. Protein sequence: CASSYSRTAHGYTF. The J gene is TRBJ1-2, the V gene TRBV6-5, with TRBD1 as a possible D gene (6 bases). Trimming cost V 0 bases and J 6 bases, with 11 bases left between them. CDR3 length equals 14 residues. The germline V gene has CDR1 MNHEY and CDR2 SVGAGI.

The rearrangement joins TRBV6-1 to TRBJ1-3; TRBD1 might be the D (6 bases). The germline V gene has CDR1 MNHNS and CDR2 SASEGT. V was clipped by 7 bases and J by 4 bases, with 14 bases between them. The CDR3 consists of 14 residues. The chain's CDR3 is CASNSGQPGNTIYF. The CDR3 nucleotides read TGTGCCAGCAACTCGGGACAACCAGGAAACACCATATATTTT.

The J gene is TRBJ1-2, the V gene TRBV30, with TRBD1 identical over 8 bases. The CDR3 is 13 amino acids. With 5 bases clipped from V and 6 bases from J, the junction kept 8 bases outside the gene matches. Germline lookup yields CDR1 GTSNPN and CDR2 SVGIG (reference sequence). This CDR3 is CAWWGMTGDGYTF. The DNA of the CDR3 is TGTGCCTGGTGGGGGATGACAGGGGATGGCTACACCTTC. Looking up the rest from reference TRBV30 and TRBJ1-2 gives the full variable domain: SQTIHQWPATLVQPVGSPLSLECTVEGTSNPNLYWYRQAAGRGLQLLFYSVGIGQISSEVPQNLSASRPQDRQFILSSKKLLLSDSGFYLCAWWGMTGDGYTFGSGTRLTVV.

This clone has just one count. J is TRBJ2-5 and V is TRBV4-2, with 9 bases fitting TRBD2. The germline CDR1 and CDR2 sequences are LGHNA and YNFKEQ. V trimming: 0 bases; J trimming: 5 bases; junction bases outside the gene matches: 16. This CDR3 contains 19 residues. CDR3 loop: CASSQDQLGGRGGLETQYF. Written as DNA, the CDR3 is TGTGCCAGCAGCCAAGATCAGTTAGGGGGGCGGGGGGGCCTCGAGACCCAGTACTTC.

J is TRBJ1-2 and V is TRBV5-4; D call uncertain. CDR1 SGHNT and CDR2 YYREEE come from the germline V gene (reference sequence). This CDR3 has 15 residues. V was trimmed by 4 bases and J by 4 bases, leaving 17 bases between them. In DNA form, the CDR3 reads TGTGCCAGCAGCCCGGGCGGGAGTATGGGCTATGGCTACACCTTC. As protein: CASSPGGSMGYGYTF.

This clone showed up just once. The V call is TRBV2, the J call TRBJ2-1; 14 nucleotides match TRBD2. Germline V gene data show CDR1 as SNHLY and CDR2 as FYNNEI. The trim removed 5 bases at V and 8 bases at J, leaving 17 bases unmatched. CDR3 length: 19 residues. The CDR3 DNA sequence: TGTGCCAGCAGTCTCCCGGGACTAGCGGGAGTTACGCTTGGGGATGAGCAGTTCTTC. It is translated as CASSLPGLAGVTLGDEQFF.

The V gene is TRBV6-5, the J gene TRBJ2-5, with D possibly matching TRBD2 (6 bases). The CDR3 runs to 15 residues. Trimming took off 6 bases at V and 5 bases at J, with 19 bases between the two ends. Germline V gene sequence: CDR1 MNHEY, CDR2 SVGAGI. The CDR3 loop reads CASSYVGRIRETQYF. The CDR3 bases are TGTGCCAGCAGCTACGTAGGGAGGATTAGGGAGACCCAGTACTTC.

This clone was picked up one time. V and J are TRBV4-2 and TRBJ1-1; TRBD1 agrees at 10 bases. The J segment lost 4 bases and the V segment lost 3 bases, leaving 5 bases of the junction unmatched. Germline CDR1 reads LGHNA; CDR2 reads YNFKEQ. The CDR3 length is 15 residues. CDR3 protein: CASSQGQGTGTEAFF. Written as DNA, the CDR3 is TGTGCCAGCAGCCAGGGACAGGGGACGGGCACTGAAGCTTTCTTT.

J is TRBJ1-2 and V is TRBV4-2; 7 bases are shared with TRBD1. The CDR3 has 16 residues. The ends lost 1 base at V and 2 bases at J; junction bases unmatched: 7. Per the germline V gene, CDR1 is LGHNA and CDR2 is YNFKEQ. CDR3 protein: CASSQGQQGLNYGYTF. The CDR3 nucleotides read TGTGCCAGCAGCCAAGGTCAACAGGGGTTGAACTATGGCTACACCTTC.

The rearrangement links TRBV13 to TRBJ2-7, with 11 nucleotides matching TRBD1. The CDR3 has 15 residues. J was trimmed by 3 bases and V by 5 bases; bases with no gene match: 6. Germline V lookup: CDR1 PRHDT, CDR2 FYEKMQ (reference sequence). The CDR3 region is CASSPRTGGIYEQYF. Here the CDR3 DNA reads TGTGCCAGCAGCCCCCGGACAGGGGGCATCTACGAGCAGTACTTC.

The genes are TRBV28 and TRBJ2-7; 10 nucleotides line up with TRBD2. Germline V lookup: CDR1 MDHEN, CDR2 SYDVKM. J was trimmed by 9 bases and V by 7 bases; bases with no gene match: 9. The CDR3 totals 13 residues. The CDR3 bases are TGTGCCAGCATGGTAGCGGGAGGAATGGGGCAGTACTTC. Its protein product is CASMVAGGMGQYF.

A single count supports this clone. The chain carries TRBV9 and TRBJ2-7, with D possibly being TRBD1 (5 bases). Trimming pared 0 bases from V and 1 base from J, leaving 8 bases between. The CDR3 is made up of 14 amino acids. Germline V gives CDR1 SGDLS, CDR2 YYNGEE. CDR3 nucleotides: TGTGCCAGCAGCGTAGATGGGGCTTCCTACGAGCAGTACTTC. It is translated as CASSVDGASYEQYF.

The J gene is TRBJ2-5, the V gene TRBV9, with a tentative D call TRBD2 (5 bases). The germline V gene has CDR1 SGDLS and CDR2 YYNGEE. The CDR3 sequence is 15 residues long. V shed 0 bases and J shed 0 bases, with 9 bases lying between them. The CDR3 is CASSVGSGYQETQYF. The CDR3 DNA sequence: TGTGCCAGCAGCGTAGGATCGGGGTACCAAGAGACCCAGTACTTC.

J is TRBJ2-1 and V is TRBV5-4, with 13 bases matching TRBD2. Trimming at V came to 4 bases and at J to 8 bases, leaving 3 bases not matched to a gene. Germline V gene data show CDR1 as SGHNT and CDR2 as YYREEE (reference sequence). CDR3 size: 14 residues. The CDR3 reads CASSRTSGSYEQFF. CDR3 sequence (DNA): TGTGCCAGCAGCCGGACTAGCGGGAGCTATGAGCAGTTCTTC.